This T cell receptor (beta chain) emerged from a study of cytomegalovirus exposure and HLA in healthy donors. For the study at large: An earlier analysis found some 120 million unique TCR beta sequences from 150 million to 200 million T cells.

PCR amplification relied on 60 Vbeta primers (plus 13 Jbeta primers). As originally analysed: In a later analysis, the count reached 80 million or so unique TCR beta chains, with 10 million to 14 million shared. Here immunoSEQ multiplex PCR was the method, and the copy in TCRdb shows in-frame clones only, minus some. The V and J calls and the clone size are those of that table, but D and trimming were determined from the DNA. This sample has 120,000 or so clones, with around 77% found just once. About this clone: As yet, its antigen is unknown.

Whole-study results and caveats: The authors later found TCR association rates varying by HLA locus, with DRB1 most and HLA-C fewest. Earlier findings revealed that most TCR beta V segments proved productive either about 87% or about 30% of the time.

The CDR3 is 16 amino acids. Germline-derived CDR1 and CDR2 are ENHRY and SYGVKD. After removal of 5 bases from V and 0 bases from J, the junction contained 6 bases not matched to a gene. Input material: PBMCs. The clonotype originates from a man between 18 and 35 years old in good health and CMV-seropositive. J is TRBJ2-7 and V is TRBV10-3; 11 bases agree with TRBD1. Written as DNA, the CDR3 is TGTGCCATCAGTTTTAGGACAGGGGGCTTCTCCTACGAGCAGTACTTC. This translates into CAISFRTGGFSYEQYF.